The clone carrying this T cell receptor (beta chain) has at least ten counts. The antigen remains unidentified. CDR3 length: 14 residues. V was shortened by 3 bases and J by 7 bases, with 15 bases between the two germline ends. Germline V gene data show CDR1 as MGHRA and CDR2 as YSYEKL. These data originate in a study of early T cells in non-severe SARS-CoV-2 infection. Study-level background: Bulk RNA taken from unsorted whole blood was sequenced, leaving chains unpaired. Notes on the study in general: Missing private and CD4 specificities, VDJdb matching favored anti-spike CD8 responses.

Unique molecular identifiers were attached to individual cDNA molecules. TCRdb re-derived calls from the 5' RACE reads in MiXCR, one entry per CDR3 protein. This sample yields tens of thousands of distinct CDR3 sequences, of which more than 10% are seen a single time; over 2% belongs to the top ten. The sample consisted of whole blood, taken at baseline. The receptor was derived from an adult who was a healthcare worker with PCR-confirmed SARS-CoV-2 infection or an uninfected control (not recorded which). The chain is built from TRBV4-1 and TRBJ1-1, with unresolved D. CDR3 DNA sequence: TGCGCCAGCAGCCATCCCGGCGAGCTCGTTGAAGCTTTCTTT. Amino acid sequence: CASSHPGELVEAFF.